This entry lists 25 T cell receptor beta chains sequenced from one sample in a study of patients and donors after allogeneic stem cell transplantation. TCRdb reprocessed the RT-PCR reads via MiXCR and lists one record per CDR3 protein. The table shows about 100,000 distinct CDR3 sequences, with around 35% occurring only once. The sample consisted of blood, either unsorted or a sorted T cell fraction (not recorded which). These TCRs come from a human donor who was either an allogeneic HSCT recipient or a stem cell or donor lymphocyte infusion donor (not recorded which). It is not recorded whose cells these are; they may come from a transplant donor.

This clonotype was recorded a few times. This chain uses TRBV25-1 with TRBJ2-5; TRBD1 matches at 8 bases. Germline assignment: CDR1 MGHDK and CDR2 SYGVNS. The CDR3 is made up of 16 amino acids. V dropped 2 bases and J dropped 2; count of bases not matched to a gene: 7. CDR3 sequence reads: CASSEGRGLGQETQYF. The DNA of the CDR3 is TGTGCCAGCAGTGAAGGCAGGGGGCTTGGGCAAGAGACCCAGTACTTC.

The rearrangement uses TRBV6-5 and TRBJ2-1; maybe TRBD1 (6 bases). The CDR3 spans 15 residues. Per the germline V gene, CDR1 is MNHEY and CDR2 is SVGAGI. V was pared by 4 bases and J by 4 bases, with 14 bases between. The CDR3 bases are TGTGCCAGCAGTTCCAGGGACACGTCTTACAATGAGCAGTTCTTC. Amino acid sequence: CASSSRDTSYNEQFF.

The CDR3 is CSARVGWRNTEAFF. The CDR3 region has the DNA TGCAGTGCTAGAGTCGGGTGGAGGAACACTGAAGCTTTCTTT. The chain employs TRBV20-1 and TRBJ1-1; D call uncertain. Germline-derived CDR1 and CDR2 are DFQATT and SNEGSKA (reference sequence). The CDR3 totals 14 residues. V lost 1 base and J 1 base, leaving 10 bases between the germline ends.

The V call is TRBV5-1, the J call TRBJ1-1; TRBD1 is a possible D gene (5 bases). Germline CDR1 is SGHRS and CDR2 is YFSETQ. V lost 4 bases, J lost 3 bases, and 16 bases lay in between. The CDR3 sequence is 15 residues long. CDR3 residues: CASSHMGRADTEAFF. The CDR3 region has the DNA TGCGCCAGCAGCCACATGGGACGCGCGGACACTGAAGCTTTCTTT.

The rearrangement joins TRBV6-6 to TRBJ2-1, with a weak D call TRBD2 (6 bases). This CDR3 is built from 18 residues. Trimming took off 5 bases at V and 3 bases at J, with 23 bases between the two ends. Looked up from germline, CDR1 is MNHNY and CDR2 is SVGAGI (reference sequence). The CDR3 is CASSPHGVTAGNYNEQFF. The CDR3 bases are TGTGCCAGCAGTCCCCACGGCGTTACAGCGGGTAACTACAATGAGCAGTTCTTC.

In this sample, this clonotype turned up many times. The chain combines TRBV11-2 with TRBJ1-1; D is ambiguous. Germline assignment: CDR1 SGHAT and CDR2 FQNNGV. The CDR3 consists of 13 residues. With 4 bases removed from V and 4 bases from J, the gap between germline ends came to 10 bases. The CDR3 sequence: CASSYPIATEAFF. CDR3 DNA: TGTGCCAGCAGCTACCCTATTGCCACTGAAGCTTTCTTT. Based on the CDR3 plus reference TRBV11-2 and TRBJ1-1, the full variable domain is EAGVAQSPRYKIIEKRQSVAFWCNPISGHATLYWYQQILGQGPKLLIQFQNNGVVDDSQLPKDRFSAERLKGVDSTLKIQPAKLEDSAVYLCASSYPIATEAFFGQGTRLTVV.

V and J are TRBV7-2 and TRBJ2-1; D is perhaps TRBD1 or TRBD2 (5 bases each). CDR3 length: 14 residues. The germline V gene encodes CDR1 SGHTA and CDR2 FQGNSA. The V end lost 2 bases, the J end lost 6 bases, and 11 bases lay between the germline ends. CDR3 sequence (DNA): TGTGCCAGCAGCTTACCCGGGACCTCCAATGAGCAGTTCTTC. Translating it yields CASSLPGTSNEQFF.

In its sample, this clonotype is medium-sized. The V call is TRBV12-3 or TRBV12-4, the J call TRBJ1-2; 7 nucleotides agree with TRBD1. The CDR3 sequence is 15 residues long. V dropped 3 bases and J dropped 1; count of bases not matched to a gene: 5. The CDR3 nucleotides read TGTGCCAGCAGTTTGGGGACAGCGAATAACTATGGCTACACCTTC. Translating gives CASSLGTANNYGYTF.

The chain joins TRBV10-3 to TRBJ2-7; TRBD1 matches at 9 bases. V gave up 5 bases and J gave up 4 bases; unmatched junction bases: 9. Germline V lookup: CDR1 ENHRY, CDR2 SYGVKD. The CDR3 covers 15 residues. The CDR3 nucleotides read TGTGCCATCAGTAACCCGGGACAGGGTTTTTACGAGCAGTACTTC. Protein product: CAISNPGQGFYEQYF.

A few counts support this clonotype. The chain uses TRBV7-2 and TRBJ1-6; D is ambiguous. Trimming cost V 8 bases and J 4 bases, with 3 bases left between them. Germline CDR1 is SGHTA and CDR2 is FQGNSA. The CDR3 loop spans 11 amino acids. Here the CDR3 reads CASGYNSPLHF. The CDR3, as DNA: TGTGCCAGCGGATATAATTCACCCCTCCACTTT.

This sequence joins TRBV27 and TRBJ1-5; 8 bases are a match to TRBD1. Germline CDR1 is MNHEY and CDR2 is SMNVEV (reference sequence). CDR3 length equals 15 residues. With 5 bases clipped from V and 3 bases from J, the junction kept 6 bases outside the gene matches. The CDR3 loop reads CASSPPDRANQPQHF. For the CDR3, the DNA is TGTGCCAGCAGTCCGCCGGACAGGGCCAATCAGCCCCAGCATTTT.

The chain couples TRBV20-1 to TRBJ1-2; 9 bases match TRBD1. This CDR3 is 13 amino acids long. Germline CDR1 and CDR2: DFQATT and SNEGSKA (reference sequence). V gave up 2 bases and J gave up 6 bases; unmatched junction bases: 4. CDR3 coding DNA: TGCAGTGCTAGAAATGACAGGGGGAATGGCTACACCTTC. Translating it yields CSARNDRGNGYTF.

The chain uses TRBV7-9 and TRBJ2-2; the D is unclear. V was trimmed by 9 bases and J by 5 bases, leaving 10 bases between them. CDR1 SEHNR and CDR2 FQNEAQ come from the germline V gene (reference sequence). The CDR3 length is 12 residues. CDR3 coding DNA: TGTGCCAGGACATCTATTACCGGGGAGCTGTTTTTT. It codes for CARTSITGELFF.

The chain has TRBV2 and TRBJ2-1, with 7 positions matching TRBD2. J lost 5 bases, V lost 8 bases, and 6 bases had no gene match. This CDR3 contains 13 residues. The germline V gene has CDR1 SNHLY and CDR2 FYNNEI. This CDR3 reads CASGGTTNNEQFF. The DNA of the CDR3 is TGTGCCAGCGGGGGGACTACAAACAATGAGCAGTTCTTC. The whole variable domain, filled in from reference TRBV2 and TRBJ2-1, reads EPEVTQTPSHQVTQMGQEVILRCVPISNHLYFYWYRQILGQKVEFLVSFYNNEISEKSEIFDDQFSVERPDGSNFTLKIRSTKLEDSAMYFCASGGTTNNEQFFGPGTRLTVL.

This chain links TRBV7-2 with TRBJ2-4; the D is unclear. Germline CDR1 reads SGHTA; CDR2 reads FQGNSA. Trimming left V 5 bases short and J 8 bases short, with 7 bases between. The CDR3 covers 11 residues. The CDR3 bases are TGTGCCAGCAGCCCAAGGGACATTCAGTACTTC. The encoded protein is CASSPRDIQYF.

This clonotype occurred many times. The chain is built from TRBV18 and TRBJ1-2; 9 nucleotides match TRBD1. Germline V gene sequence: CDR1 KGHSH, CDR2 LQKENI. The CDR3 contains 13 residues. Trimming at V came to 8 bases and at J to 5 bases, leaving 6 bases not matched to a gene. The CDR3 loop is CASSPGTGYGYTF. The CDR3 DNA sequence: TGTGCCAGCAGTCCCGGGACAGGGTATGGCTACACCTTC.

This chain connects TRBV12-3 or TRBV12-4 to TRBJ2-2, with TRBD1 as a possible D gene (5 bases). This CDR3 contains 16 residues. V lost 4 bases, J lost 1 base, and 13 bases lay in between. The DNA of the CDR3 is TGTGCCAGCAGTTGGGGCAGAGCGTTGAACACCGGGGAGCTGTTTTTT. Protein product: CASSWGRALNTGELFF.

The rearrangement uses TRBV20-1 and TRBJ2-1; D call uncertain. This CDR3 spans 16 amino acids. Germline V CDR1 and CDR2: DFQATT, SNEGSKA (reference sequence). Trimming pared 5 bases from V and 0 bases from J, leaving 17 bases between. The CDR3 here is CSADNVRASSYNEQFF. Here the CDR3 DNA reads TGCAGTGCTGACAACGTCCGCGCGAGCTCCTACAATGAGCAGTTCTTC.

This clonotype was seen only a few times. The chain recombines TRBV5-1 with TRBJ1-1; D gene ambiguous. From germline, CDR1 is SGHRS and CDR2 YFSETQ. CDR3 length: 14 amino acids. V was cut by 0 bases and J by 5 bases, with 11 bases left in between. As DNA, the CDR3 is TGCGCCAGCAGCTTGGAGCGGCTTTGGACTGAAGCTTTCTTT. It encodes CASSLERLWTEAFF.

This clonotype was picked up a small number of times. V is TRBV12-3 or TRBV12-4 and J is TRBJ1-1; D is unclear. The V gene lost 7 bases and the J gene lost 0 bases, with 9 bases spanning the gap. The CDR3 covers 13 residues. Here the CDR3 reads CASTPGLNTEAFF. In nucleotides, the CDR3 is TGTGCCAGCACCCCGGGGTTGAACACTGAAGCTTTCTTT.

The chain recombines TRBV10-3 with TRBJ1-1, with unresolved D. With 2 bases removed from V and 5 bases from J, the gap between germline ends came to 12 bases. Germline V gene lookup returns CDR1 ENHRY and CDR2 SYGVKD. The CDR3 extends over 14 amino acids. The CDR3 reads CAISEDRAGTEAFF. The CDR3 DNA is TGTGCCATCAGTGAGGACCGGGCAGGAACTGAAGCTTTCTTT.

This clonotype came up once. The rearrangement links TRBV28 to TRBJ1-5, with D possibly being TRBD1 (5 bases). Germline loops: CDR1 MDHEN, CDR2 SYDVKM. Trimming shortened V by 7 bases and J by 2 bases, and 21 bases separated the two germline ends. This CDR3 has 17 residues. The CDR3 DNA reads TGTGCCAGCAAATGGGGACCGATTTTGTCGGGCAATCAGCCCCAGCATTTT. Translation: CASKWGPILSGNQPQHF.

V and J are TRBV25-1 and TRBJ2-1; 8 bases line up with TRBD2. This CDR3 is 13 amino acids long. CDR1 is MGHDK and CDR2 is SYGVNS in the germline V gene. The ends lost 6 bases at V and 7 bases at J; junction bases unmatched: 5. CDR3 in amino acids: CASRTGTRNEQFF. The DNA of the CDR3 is TGTGCCAGCAGAACCGGGACTAGGAATGAGCAGTTCTTC.

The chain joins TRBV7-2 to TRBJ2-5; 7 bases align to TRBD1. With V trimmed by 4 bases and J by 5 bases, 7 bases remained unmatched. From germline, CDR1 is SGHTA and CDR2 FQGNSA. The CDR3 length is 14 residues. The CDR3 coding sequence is TGTGCCAGCAGCTCCGACAGGGTTAGGGAGACCCAGTACTTC. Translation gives CASSSDRVRETQYF.

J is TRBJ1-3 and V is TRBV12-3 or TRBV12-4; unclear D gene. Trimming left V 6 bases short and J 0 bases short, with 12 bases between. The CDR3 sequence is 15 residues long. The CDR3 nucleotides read TGTGCCAGCAGCCTGACACGGGTCTCTGGAAACACCATATATTTT. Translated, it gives CASSLTRVSGNTIYF.